The rows below give T cell receptor beta chains drawn from one sample of a study of blood T cell repertoires in COVID-19. Produced via immunoSEQ multiplex PCR; TCRdb's table is partial and in-frame only. The repertoire consists of about 200,000 clones, with approximately 81% occurring once and the leading ten covering approximately 7.9%. Sequenced material: peripheral blood. These receptors were taken from a woman older than 75 with acute or convalescent COVID-19. The conserved cysteine and the conserved F or W are not part of the CDR3 here. A row's size may be missing; if present it is once, few, many or a size class.

>14|-|TRBV5-4
ASSPTSGGAGETQY
>14|-|TRBV19
ASSPWTGNPYNEQF
>13|once|TRBV3-1/TRBV3-2
ASSQEIGATDTQY
>9|-|TRBV29-1
SAGQGRTQY
>11|-|TRBV29-1
SVESSGANVLT
>13|-|TRBV16
ASSRLGQGATEAF
>10|-|TRBV6-1
ASSESLDEQF
>13|-|TRBV28
ASSMAGEQGDIQY
>12|few|TRBV19
ASSTGTGTGELF
>18|-|TRBV7-5
VRSLGSRGVGLAGQETQY
>13|-|TRBV5-1
ASLPLAGGKNEQF
>11|-|TRBV29-1
SVGDRGVEKLF
>10|once|TRBV5-6
ASSLKGVGYT
>13|-|TRBV10-2
ASSLSGRASDTQY
>10|-|TRBV12-3/TRBV12-4
ASSFPGAEQY